This TCR beta chain was sequenced in a study of T cells in Graves' hyperthyroidism and ophthalmopathy. As for the study in general: Peripheral blood sampling occurred at initial diagnosis, before any treatment. Study-level points and caveats: Most thyroid-expanded clonotypes above 0.001 were also found in blood.

Researchers amplified the TCR beta CDR3 regions from RNA transcripts. With the HTBI primer set, the TCR CDR3 went through a first round of RT-PCR. A single record per CDR3 protein comes from TCRdb applying MiXCR to the multiplex PCR reads. The table includes around 570,000 distinct CDR3 sequences, nearly 20% detected once. This clonotype was seen only a few times. Its cognate antigen is unknown. The germline gives CDR1 GTSNPN, CDR2 SVGIG (reference sequence). This CDR3 contains 13 residues. The V and J ends lost 0 bases and 6 bases respectively, with 10 bases between them. Thyroid ultrasound and orbital computed tomography, with clinical symptoms and serum thyroxine and TRAb, informed diagnoses.

This TCR derives from a man aged 35 to 55 with Graves' ophthalmopathy. The sample taken for sequencing was blood. The V and J genes are TRBV30 and TRBJ2-3; D unresolved. The chain's CDR3 is CAWSVRVSDTQYF. The CDR3 DNA follows: TGTGCCTGGAGTGTAAGGGTTTCGGATACGCAGTATTTT.